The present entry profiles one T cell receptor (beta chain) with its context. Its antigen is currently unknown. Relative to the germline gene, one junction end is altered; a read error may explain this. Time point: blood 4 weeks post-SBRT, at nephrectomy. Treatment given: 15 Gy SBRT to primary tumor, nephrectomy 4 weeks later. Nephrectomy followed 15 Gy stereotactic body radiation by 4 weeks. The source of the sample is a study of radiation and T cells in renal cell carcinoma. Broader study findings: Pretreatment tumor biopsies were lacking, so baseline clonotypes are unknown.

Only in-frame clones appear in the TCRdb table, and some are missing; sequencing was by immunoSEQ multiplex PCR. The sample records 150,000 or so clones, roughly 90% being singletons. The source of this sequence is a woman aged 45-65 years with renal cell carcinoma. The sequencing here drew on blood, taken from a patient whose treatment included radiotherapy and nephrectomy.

DNA for the CDR3: TGTGCTAGCAGCTTGGGGACGGCGAACACCGGGGAGCTGTTTTTT. It translates to CASSLGTANTGELFF. V gene TRBV7-7 combines with J gene TRBJ2-2; tentatively, D is TRBD1 or TRBD2 (5 bases each). Germline loops: CDR1 SSHAT, CDR2 FNYEAQ (reference sequence). The CDR3 extends over 15 amino acids. Filled out from reference TRBV7-7 and TRBJ2-2, the complete variable domain reads GAGVSQSPRYKVTKRGQDVTLRCDPISSHATLYWYQQALGQGPEFLTYFNYEAQPDKSGLPSDRFSAERPEGSISTLTIQRTEQRDSAMYRCASSLGTANTGELFFGEGSRLTVL.